These T cell receptor beta chains were read from a single sample in a study of cytomegalovirus exposure and HLA in healthy donors. Sequencing was performed with immunoSEQ multiplex PCR; in TCRdb, only in-frame clones are kept and a portion is missing. The repertoire holds 100,000 to 150,000 clones, with roughly 69% as singletons. The sequencing sample was made of PBMCs. The origin of the receptors is a human donor in good health. Both conserved end residues are part of each CDR3. D genes are given only for firm matches. Rows may omit the clone size; those that give it use once, few, many or a size class.

V	J	D	size	DNA	CDR3
TRBV9	TRBJ2-7	NA	few	TGTGCCAGCGGGACAAGGTCCGAGCAGTACTTC	CASGTRSEQYF
TRBV7-2	TRBJ2-7	TRBD1	NA	TGTGCCAGCAGACTTGGGACAGGGTCCCACGAGCAGTACTTC	CASRLGTGSHEQYF
TRBV19	TRBJ1-3	TRBD1	few	TGTGCCAGTAGACAGGGGGCCGCAGGAAACACCATATATTTT	CASRQGAAGNTIYF
TRBV19	TRBJ2-5	TRBD2	NA	TGTGCCAGTAGTATAATCGGCCTAGCGGGGGGCCAAGAGACCCAGTACTTC	CASSIIGLAGGQETQYF
TRBV9	TRBJ1-3	TRBD1	NA	TGTGCCAGCAGCGCCTTGACGGGACAGGGGGCTGGAAACACCATATATTTT	CASSALTGQGAGNTIYF
TRBV5-4	TRBJ2-1	TRBD1	NA	TGTGCCAGCAGCTCCTTACAGGGGGCGTTAAGCTCCTACAATGAGCAGTTCTTC	CASSSLQGALSSYNEQFF
TRBV7-9	TRBJ1-2	TRBD1	NA	TGTGCCAGCAGCTTAGGGGGACAGGGGATCTATGGCTACACCTTC	CASSLGGQGIYGYTF
TRBV10-3	TRBJ2-7	TRBD1	NA	TGTGCCATCAGTGGGACCGGGACAGGGAGAGGCTTCGAGCAGTACTTC	CAISGTGTGRGFEQYF
TRBV5-6	TRBJ1-2	TRBD1	NA	TGTGCCAGCAGCCCCGTCCGGACAGGGTGGAACTATGGCTACACCTTC	CASSPVRTGWNYGYTF
TRBV7-3	TRBJ2-7	NA	NA	TGTGCCAGCAGCTTAACCGGGAACGAGCAGTACTTC	CASSLTGNEQYF
TRBV9	TRBJ2-3	TRBD2	few	TGTGCCAGCAGCGTAGTTCGCGGGGGGGCCCCAGATACGCAGTATTTT	CASSVVRGGAPDTQYF
TRBV5-6	TRBJ1-5	TRBD1	few	TGTGCCAGCAGCCTCCAAGGGGGTGGGGACAGGGGCAATCAGCCCCAGCATTTT	CASSLQGGGDRGNQPQHF
TRBV7-8	TRBJ1-5	NA	NA	TGTGCCAGCAGCTTAAACCCGGATCAGCCCCAGCATTTT	CASSLNPDQPQHF
TRBV28	TRBJ2-1	TRBD1	NA	TGTGCCAGCGTCCGGGACAGCGTCGTCAATGAGCAGTTCTTC	CASVRDSVVNEQFF
TRBV5-1	TRBJ2-5	TRBD1	NA	TGCGCCAGCAGCTTGGCCTCAATTCAGGACAGGGGACAGACCCAGTACTTC	CASSLASIQDRGQTQYF
TRBV23-1	TRBJ2-3	TRBD2	once	TGCGCCAGCAGTACAGGACTAGCGGGAGCCACAGATACGCAGTATTTT	CASSTGLAGATDTQYF
TRBV15	TRBJ2-1	NA	NA	TGTGCCACCAGCAGAGTCGGGGGAGGAGGGTACAATGAGCAGTTCTTC	CATSRVGGGGYNEQFF
TRBV7-8	TRBJ1-1	TRBD1	NA	TGTGCCAGCACCCGAGCGACAGGGCGCCAATTGGGAGACACTGAAGCTTTCTTT	CASTRATGRQLGDTEAFF
TRBV2	TRBJ1-5	NA	NA	TGTGCCAGCAGTGAAGACAGGGCAAATCAGCCCCAGCATTTT	CASSEDRANQPQHF
TRBV7-2	TRBJ2-7	TRBD1	NA	TGTGCCAGCAGCTTAGTGGTGACAGGGCTCAACGAGCAGTACTTC	CASSLVVTGLNEQYF
TRBV2	TRBJ2-1	TRBD2	NA	TGTGCCAGCAGTGAAGCGCTTCGGAGGCTAGCGGACCAGTTCTTC	CASSEALRRLADQFF
TRBV10-3	TRBJ1-4	TRBD1	NA	TGTGCCATCAGCGCTAGACAGGGGGCAAATGAAAAACTGTTTTTT	CAISARQGANEKLFF
TRBV2	TRBJ1-2	TRBD1	NA	TGTGCCAGCAGTCGACCGGGACAGGGGACCGCCTATGGCTACACCTTC	CASSRPGQGTAYGYTF
TRBV4-2	TRBJ2-1	TRBD2	once	TGTGCCAGCAGCCAAGTACCGGGACTAGGCCGAAATGAGCAGTTCTTC	CASSQVPGLGRNEQFF
TRBV5-4	TRBJ2-7	TRBD2	NA	TGTGCCAGCAGCTTTGGACTAGCGGTCGGGAACGAGCAGTACTTC	CASSFGLAVGNEQYF
TRBV28	TRBJ2-7	NA	NA	TGTGCCAGCAGTACGGGTGGGTACTCGGCTTACGAGCAGTACTTC	CASSTGGYSAYEQYF
TRBV15	TRBJ2-5	NA	NA	TGTGCCACCAGCATCGGGACATACCAAGAGACCCAGTACTTC	CATSIGTYQETQYF
TRBV28	TRBJ1-2	NA	few	TGTGCCAGCAGGGTCGGGAGCTATGGCTACACCTTC	CASRVGSYGYTF
TRBV19	TRBJ2-7	NA	NA	TGTGCCAGTAGTACCCTAACAGGTTCGGAGCAGTACTTC	CASSTLTGSEQYF
TRBV4-3	TRBJ2-7	TRBD2	NA	TGCGCCAGCAGCCAAATAGCGGGATATTCCTACGAGCAGTACTTC	CASSQIAGYSYEQYF
TRBV10-3	TRBJ2-7	TRBD2	NA	TGTGCCATCAGTCAGAGCCTACTAGCGGAGAGGACCCGCTCCTACGAGCAGTACTTC	CAISQSLLAERTRSYEQYF
TRBV7-2	TRBJ1-6	NA	NA	TGTGCCAGCAGCTTAGAAGGCAGGGCCTATAATTCACCCCTCCACTTT	CASSLEGRAYNSPLHF
TRBV25-1	TRBJ2-1	NA	NA	TGTGCCAGCAGTGAACTAGGCCTCCAGGGCGCAAATGAGCAGTTCTTC	CASSELGLQGANEQFF
TRBV30	TRBJ2-5	TRBD2	few	TGTGCCTGGAGTTCAGGACTAGCGGGGACTCAGTACTTC	CAWSSGLAGTQYF
TRBV28	TRBJ2-5	TRBD2	NA	TGTGCCAGCAGCATCAGCGGGGCAGGGCGAGAGACCCAGTACTTC	CASSISGAGRETQYF
TRBV11-3	TRBJ2-1	TRBD2	NA	TGTGCCAGCAGCCTTAGCGGGACCTACAATGAGCAGTTCTTC	CASSLSGTYNEQFF
TRBV4-1	TRBJ2-7	TRBD1	NA	TGCGCCAGCAGCCAAGCGGATAAAAGGGGGCAATCAGGCTACGAGCAGTACTTC	CASSQADKRGQSGYEQYF
TRBV5-4	TRBJ2-7	TRBD1	NA	TGTGCCAGCAGCTTGGCCGGGACAGGGGGCTCCTACGAGCAGTACTTC	CASSLAGTGGSYEQYF
TRBV19	TRBJ2-6	NA	once	TGTGCCAGTAGTCGGTCTGGGGCCAACGTCCTGACTTTC	CASSRSGANVLTF
TRBV5-4	TRBJ1-2	TRBD1	NA	TGTGCCAGCAGCCAGGACAGGGGGCTGGGTGGCTACACCTTC	CASSQDRGLGGYTF
TRBV21-1	TRBJ1-4	NA	NA	TGTGCCAGCAGCAAAGCGATTGGGACAGGGAATGAAAAACTGTTTTTT	CASSKAIGTGNEKLFF
TRBV5-4	TRBJ1-1	NA	NA	TGTGCCAGCAGCTCTCGTAGTATTCCCGCCGGGACTGAAGCTTTCTTT	CASSSRSIPAGTEAFF
TRBV10-2	TRBJ2-7	TRBD2	NA	TGCGCCAGCAGTGTAAGCGCGGGGGACGAGCGGTACTTC	CASSVSAGDERYF
TRBV18	TRBJ2-1	NA	NA	TGTGCCAGCTCACCTTTAGCCTACAATGAGCAGTTCTTC	CASSPLAYNEQFF
TRBV5-6	TRBJ2-5	TRBD2	NA	TGTGCCAGCAGCTTGGCGGGAGGGGGTCAAGAGACCCAGTACTTC	CASSLAGGGQETQYF
TRBV5-1	TRBJ2-1	TRBD2	NA	TGCGCCAGCAGCTTGGTGTCCGGGACTAGCGGGGGCAATGAGCAGTTCTTC	CASSLVSGTSGGNEQFF
TRBV28	TRBJ2-4	NA	NA	TGTGCCAGCAGTTTATCCGGAGCCAAAAACATTCAGTACTTC	CASSLSGAKNIQYF
TRBV5-5	TRBJ2-7	TRBD1	NA	TGTGCCAGCAGCTCCGCCCCGGGACAGGGTTTGGGCGAGCAGTACTTC	CASSSAPGQGLGEQYF
TRBV4-2	TRBJ2-7	NA	once	TGTGCCAGCAGCCAAGATCAGGACAGCTCCTACGAGCAGTACTTC	CASSQDQDSSYEQYF
TRBV18	TRBJ2-7	NA	NA	TGTGCCAGCTCACCACCCTCAGGGTTGGCGACCTACGAGCAGTACTTC	CASSPPSGLATYEQYF
TRBV29-1	TRBJ2-5	TRBD1	NA	TGCAGCGTCGCTGGGCGGGACAGGGGGCCCGAGACCCAGTACTTC	CSVAGRDRGPETQYF
TRBV25-1	TRBJ2-1	TRBD1	NA	TGTGCCAGCAGTGAATCGGGGACAGGGGGCTACAATGAGCAGTTCTTC	CASSESGTGGYNEQFF
TRBV6-5	TRBJ1-1	TRBD1	medium-sized	TGTGCCAGCAGAACCGACAGGGACACTGAAGCTTTCTTT	CASRTDRDTEAFF
TRBV6-6	TRBJ2-7	NA	few	TGTGCCAGCAGTAGGCCCACTAGGGAGCAGTACTTC	CASSRPTREQYF
TRBV30	TRBJ2-4	NA	NA	TGTGCCTGGAGTCCCTCCTTTGCGGGGAAACAGTACTTC	CAWSPSFAGKQYF
TRBV2	TRBJ1-6	NA	NA	TGTGCCAGCAGTGAACACAGGGATAATTCACCCCTCCACTTT	CASSEHRDNSPLHF
TRBV7-3	TRBJ2-2	NA	NA	TGTGCCAGCAAAGTCGGCGCGGGAACCGGGGAGCTGTTTTTT	CASKVGAGTGELFF
TRBV18	TRBJ1-5	NA	NA	TGTGCCAGCTCACCCTCAGGGGCTCAGCCCCAGCATTTT	CASSPSGAQPQHF
TRBV19	TRBJ1-5	NA	NA	TGTGCCAGTAGTCCACCCAGGGCTAAGAGCAATCAGCCCCAGCATTTT	CASSPPRAKSNQPQHF